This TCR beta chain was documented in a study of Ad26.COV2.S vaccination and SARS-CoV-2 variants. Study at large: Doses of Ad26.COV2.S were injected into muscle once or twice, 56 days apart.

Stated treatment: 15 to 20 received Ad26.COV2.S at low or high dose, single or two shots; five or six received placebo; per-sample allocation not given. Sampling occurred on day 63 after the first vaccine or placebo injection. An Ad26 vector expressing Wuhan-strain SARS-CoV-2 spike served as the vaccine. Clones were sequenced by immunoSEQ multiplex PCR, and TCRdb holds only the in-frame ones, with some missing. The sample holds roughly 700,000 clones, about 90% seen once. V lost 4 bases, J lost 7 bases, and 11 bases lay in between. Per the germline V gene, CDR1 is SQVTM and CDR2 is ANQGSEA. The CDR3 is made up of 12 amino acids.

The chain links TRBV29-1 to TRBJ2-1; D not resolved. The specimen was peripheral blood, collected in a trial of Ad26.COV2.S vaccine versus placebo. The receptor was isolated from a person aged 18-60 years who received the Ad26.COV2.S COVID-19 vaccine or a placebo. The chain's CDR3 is CSVGLVENEQFF. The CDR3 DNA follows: TGCAGCGTTGGACTCGTGGAGAATGAGCAGTTCTTC.